The T cell receptor beta chain described here comes from a study of shared clonotypes between healthy human individuals. In regard to this clone: Its antigen is unknown.

Sequenced by immunoSEQ multiplex PCR; TCRdb stores in-frame clones only, minus some. Among some 1.5 million clones listed, roughly 95% were seen once. Whole-study results and caveats: Generation probabilities of non-shared clonotypes were lower (relative to those shared by all four donors). Clonotypes that were shared across a handful of donors made up about 5.1% of naive CD4 clonotypes.

The receptor's source is a man aged 30 to 45 in good health. Material: naive CD4+ T cells sorted from blood. Documented subset: CD45RA+ positively selected.

The CDR3 sequence: CASRAGNEQFF. The CDR3, as DNA: TGTGCCAGTAGGGCCGGCAATGAGCAGTTCTTC. This sequence joins TRBV19 and TRBJ2-1; D gene ambiguous. Trimming left V 6 bases short and J 6 bases short, with 6 bases between. The CDR3 runs to 11 residues. The germline CDR1 and CDR2 sequences are LNHDA and SQIVND (reference sequence).